This TCR beta chain was recorded in a study of control samples from healthy donors and cancer patients. Method: immunoSEQ multiplex PCR; TCRdb's copy keeps in-frame clones and lacks some. The table includes over 150,000 clones, around 91% detected once. Germline values: CDR1 MNHEY, CDR2 SVGAGI. This CDR3 has 13 residues. Trimming removed 6 bases from V and 5 bases from J; junction bases left unmatched: 4. The chain joins TRBV6-5 to TRBJ1-5; the match to TRBD1 covers 7 bases. The sequence came from a woman between 45 and 65 years old in good health. The specimen was blood. The CDR3 region has the DNA TGTGCCAGCAGCTTGGACAGGTATCAGCCCCAGCATTTT. Amino acid sequence: CASSLDRYQPQHF.